The clone carrying this TCR beta chain showed up just a few times. Sequencing was performed with immunoSEQ multiplex PCR; in TCRdb, only in-frame clones are kept and a portion is missing. The sample comprises roughly 1,100,000 clones, about 75% of which are singletons, and 1.4% to 1.5% rests with the top ten. These data are taken from a study of shared clonotypes between healthy human individuals. The CDR3 length is 13 residues. The clonotype was recovered from a man aged 18-30 years in good health. Sequenced sample: memory CD4+ T cells sorted from blood. This sample's subset: CD45RA-negative fraction. The chain uses TRBV21-1 and TRBJ2-1; TRBD2, the table's D call, was not compared with the DNA. TRBV21-1 is listed as a pseudogene. The CDR3 spells CASSKEAEDEQFF. The CDR3 nucleotides read TGTGCCAGCAGCAAAGAGGCGGAGGATGAGCAGTTCTTC.